These 19 T cell receptor beta chains share one sample of origin, sequenced in a study of glioma-infiltrating T cells. Using RNA template, CDR3s of TCR alpha and beta were amplified with iRepertoire arm-PCR. Each CDR3 protein gets one entry after TCRdb re-called the multiplex PCR reads with MiXCR. The sample shows some 150,000 distinct CDR3 sequences, about two fifths of them seen only once. Sequencing was done on a sample of glioma tissue, nonneoplastic brain tissue, or PBMCs (not recorded which). These receptors were obtained from a human donor with low-grade glioma or glioblastoma, undergoing nonglioma brain surgery, or in good health (not recorded which).

The rearrangement joins TRBV4-1 to TRBJ2-6, with 8 bases lining up with TRBD1. Germline CDR1 reads MGHRA; CDR2 reads YSYEKL. The CDR3 is 21 residues long. The V and J ends lost 3 bases and 0 bases, in that order; junction bases with no gene match: 16. CDR3 in amino acids: CASSQQRWGQVIISGANVLTF. CDR3 DNA: TGCGCCAGCAGCCAGCAACGATGGGGACAGGTCATTATCTCTGGGGCCAACGTCCTGACTTTC.

This clonotype was recorded many times. The genes are TRBV6-1 and TRBJ2-3; 11 bases are a match to TRBD2. This CDR3 region has 14 residues. In germline, CDR1 is MNHNS, CDR2 SASEGT. V dropped 6 bases and J dropped 5; count of bases not matched to a gene: 4. The chain's CDR3 is CASRLGTSGDTQYF. In nucleotides, the CDR3 is TGTGCCAGCAGACTTGGGACTAGCGGAGATACGCAGTATTTT.

The sample holds many counts of this clonotype. The chain has TRBV15 and TRBJ1-5; weak D call: TRBD1 (5 bases). The CDR3 contains 14 residues. The ends were cut back, 0 bases at V and 3 bases at J, with 6 bases in the middle. Germline V lookup: CDR1 LNHNV, CDR2 YYDKDF (reference sequence). The CDR3 coding sequence is TGTGCCACCAGCAGAGAAGGGACCAATCAGCCCCAGCATTTT. Its translation is CATSREGTNQPQHF.

This clonotype turned up a few times. The J gene is TRBJ2-3, the V gene TRBV6-1, with TRBD1 identical over 8 bases. V lost 6 bases and J lost 4; bases outside the gene matches: 6. The germline V gene encodes CDR1 MNHNS and CDR2 SASEGT. CDR3 length: 14 residues. The CDR3 loop is CASRRQGTADTQYF. DNA for the CDR3: TGTGCCAGCAGGCGACAGGGGACGGCAGATACGCAGTATTTT.

This clonotype was recorded only once. The chain is built from TRBV4-1 and TRBJ2-3, with D perhaps matching TRBD1 (6 bases). The CDR3 has 15 amino acids. Germline V lookup: CDR1 MGHRA, CDR2 YSYEKL. V lost 4 bases and J 4 bases, leaving 15 bases between the germline ends. The CDR3: CASSPTGITPDTQYF. For the CDR3, the DNA is TGCGCCAGCAGCCCCACAGGGATAACCCCAGATACGCAGTATTTT.

This clonotype has a handful of counts. One end of the junction is discordant with germline, which a read error may explain. The chain is built from TRBV6-2 or TRBV6-3 and TRBJ2-5, with TRBD2 matching 10 bases. This CDR3 is 15 amino acids long. Germline V gene sequence: CDR1 MNHEY, CDR2 SVGEGT. The CDR3 bases are TGTGCCGGCAGTGAACCAGCGGGGGGGCAGGAGACCCAGTACTTC. It codes for CAGSEPAGGQETQYF.

The sample holds a few counts of this clonotype. The V and J genes are TRBV15 and TRBJ1-1; D unresolved. V was clipped by 3 bases and J by 1 base, with 6 bases between them. This CDR3 is 13 amino acids long. Germline CDR1 is LNHNV and CDR2 is YYDKDF (reference sequence). The CDR3 coding sequence is TGTGCCACCAGCAGGATCCCGAACACTGAAGCTTTCTTT. As protein: CATSRIPNTEAFF.

The genes are TRBV7-9 and TRBJ2-7; TRBD2 matches at 9 bases. The junction had 3 bases not matched to a gene; V was cut back by 3 bases and J by 3 bases. CDR1 is SEHNR and CDR2 is FQNEAQ in the germline V gene (reference sequence). The CDR3 covers 14 residues. This CDR3 is CASSFGTSSYEQYF. For the CDR3, the DNA is TGTGCCAGCAGCTTCGGGACTAGCAGCTACGAGCAGTACTTC.

The sample holds many counts of this clonotype. The rearrangement joins TRBV28 to TRBJ2-3; TRBD1 aligns across 9 bases. Germline loops: CDR1 MDHEN, CDR2 SYDVKM. The CDR3 sequence is 15 residues long. The J segment lost 3 bases and the V segment lost 5 bases, leaving 6 bases of the junction unmatched. The CDR3 region has the DNA TGTGCCAGCAGTCCACAGGGGGCCGAGACAGATACGCAGTATTTT. It is translated as CASSPQGAETDTQYF.

On this clonotype itself: One end of the junction fails to match germline, which may point to a read error. The genes are TRBV27 and TRBJ1-2; 7 nucleotides align to TRBD1. Looked up from germline, CDR1 is MNHEY and CDR2 is SMNVEV (reference sequence). The CDR3 is 14 residues long. CDR3 DNA: TGTGGCAGCAGTCCCACAGGGGTAGGGTATGGCTACACCTTC. Translating gives CGSSPTGVGYGYTF.

V gene TRBV6-1 combines with J gene TRBJ2-7; D uncertain. The V end was cut by 5 bases, the J end by 6 bases, with 20 bases between. The CDR3 runs to 15 residues. CDR1 and CDR2 (germline): MNHNS, SASEGT. CDR3 bases: TGTGCCAGCAGTTCTCCGGGCCTAACACTCAGCGAGCAGTACTTC. It translates to CASSSPGLTLSEQYF.

The genes are TRBV20-1 and TRBJ2-7; D unresolved. The CDR3 runs to 15 residues. Germline CDR1 DFQATT, CDR2 SNEGSKA (reference sequence). The V end lost 1 base, the J end lost 3 bases, and 16 bases lay between the germline ends. The CDR3 DNA reads TGCAGTGCTAGAGTTTCAGAAGACCCTGTCTACGAGCAGTACTTC. This sequence encodes CSARVSEDPVYEQYF.

This clonotype appeared once. The chain uses TRBV27 and TRBJ1-1, with a possible D match to TRBD1 (5 bases). The CDR3 loop spans 15 amino acids. Trimming shortened V by 5 bases and J by 0 bases, and 13 bases separated the two germline ends. The V gene's germline CDR1 is MNHEY and CDR2 SMNVEV (reference sequence). The CDR3 DNA sequence: TGTGCCAGCAGTCTCTTCGCAGGGATGAACACTGAAGCTTTCTTT. Its translation is CASSLFAGMNTEAFF.

This clonotype was detected many times. The chain carries TRBV7-2 and TRBJ1-5; D is unresolved. Trimming stripped 3 bases from V and 3 bases from J, with 12 bases between. CDR3 length equals 15 residues. The germline V gene has CDR1 SGHTA and CDR2 FQGNSA. As DNA, the CDR3 is TGTGCCAGCAGCTTCATCCCGGATCTCAATCAGCCCCAGCATTTT. Its translation is CASSFIPDLNQPQHF.

Of note for this clonotype: The junction differs from germline at one of its ends, possibly a read error. The genes are TRBV6-2 or TRBV6-3 and TRBJ1-2; D unresolved. The CDR3 runs 12 residues. The germline V gene has CDR1 MNHEY and CDR2 SVGEGT. The CDR3 coding sequence is TGTGCCATCAGTGATACGACCTATGGCTACACCTTC. Its translation: CAISDTTYGYTF.

The V call is TRBV20-1, the J call TRBJ2-5; D is undetermined. Germline CDR1 and CDR2: DFQATT and SNEGSKA (reference sequence). The CDR3 runs to 12 residues. With 1 base removed from V and 5 bases from J, the gap between germline ends came to 8 bases. The CDR3 DNA reads TGCAGTGCTAGAGCCGTTTCGGAGACCCAGTACTTC. This translates into CSARAVSETQYF.

This clonotype was counted at least ten times. The V call is TRBV4-2, the J call TRBJ2-7, with D possibly matching TRBD2 (6 bases). The CDR3 has 19 residues. The germline V gene has CDR1 LGHNA and CDR2 YNFKEQ. Trimming removed 2 bases at V and 3 bases at J, with 26 bases between. The CDR3 loop is CASSQSSSPSNARGYEQYF. The DNA of the CDR3 is TGTGCCAGCAGCCAATCGTCTAGCCCTTCAAACGCGCGGGGCTACGAGCAGTACTTC.

V is TRBV20-1 and J is TRBJ2-1, with 8 bases identical to TRBD2. From germline, CDR1 is DFQATT and CDR2 SNEGSKA (reference sequence). The CDR3 totals 15 residues. J was trimmed by 3 bases and V by 4 bases; bases with no gene match: 8. The CDR3: CSATPTSGYYNEQFF. The CDR3 DNA reads as TGCAGTGCTACGCCTACTAGCGGATACTACAATGAGCAGTTCTTC.

The J gene is TRBJ1-5, the V gene TRBV27; TRBD1 aligns across 8 bases. After removal of 5 bases from V and 0 bases from J, the junction contained 6 bases not matched to a gene. Germline values: CDR1 MNHEY, CDR2 SMNVEV (reference sequence). CDR3 length equals 16 residues. The CDR3 DNA reads TGTGCCAGCAGTAGGACAGGGATTCATAGCAATCAGCCCCAGCATTTT. Its protein is CASSRTGIHSNQPQHF.